Below, 31 T cell receptor beta chains from the same sample are listed, as sequenced in a study of cytomegalovirus exposure and HLA in healthy donors. The PCR used 60 Vbeta and 13 Jbeta primers. Using immunoSEQ multiplex PCR, the repertoire was profiled, and TCRdb retains in-frame clones only, with some absent. The sample records 200,000 or so clones, 81% being singletons. Sequenced input: PBMCs. These receptors all come from a woman aged 18-29 years in good health and CMV-seropositive.

This clone was counted a few times. This chain links TRBV5-1 with TRBJ1-2; 8 positions agree with TRBD1. Germline V gene lookup returns CDR1 SGHRS and CDR2 YFSETQ. V trimming: 0 bases; J trimming: 4 bases; junction bases outside the gene matches: 5. The CDR3 covers 15 residues. The CDR3 spells CASSLGDRLFYGYTF. Here the CDR3 DNA reads TGCGCCAGCAGCTTGGGGGACAGGTTATTCTATGGCTACACCTTC.

V and J are TRBV18 and TRBJ1-5, with D uncertain. The ends were cut back, 2 bases at V and 7 bases at J, with 15 bases in the middle. Per the germline V gene, CDR1 is KGHSH and CDR2 is LQKENI. The length of the CDR3 is 15 residues. As DNA, the CDR3 is TGTGCCAGCTCACCAGGGAGCGGGGTGGCGCAGCCCCAGCATTTT. The encoded protein is CASSPGSGVAQPQHF.

The gene calls are TRBV6-1 and TRBJ1-2; a possible D gene is TRBD1 (5 bases). Germline loops: CDR1 MNHNS, CDR2 SASEGT. This CDR3 is built from 15 residues. With 4 bases removed from V and 5 bases from J, the gap between germline ends came to 17 bases. The CDR3 coding sequence is TGTGCCAGCAGTGGGGAGGGGATTTGGGGGTATGGCTACACCTTC. The encoded protein is CASSGEGIWGYGYTF.

This clone was found a few times. The V call is TRBV14, the J call TRBJ1-6; 8 bases agree with TRBD1. This CDR3 is 14 amino acids long. With V trimmed by 3 bases and J by 7 bases, 2 bases remained unmatched. Per the germline V gene, CDR1 is SGHDN and CDR2 is FVKESK. CDR3 sequence (DNA): TGTGCCAGCAGCCAGGACAGGGAAAATTCACCCCTCCACTTT. This codes for CASSQDRENSPLHF. The full variable domain, with the rest looked up from reference TRBV14 and TRBJ1-6, is EAGVTQFPSHSVIEKGQTVTLRCDPISGHDNLYWYRRVMGKEIKFLLHFVKESKQDESGMPNNRFLAERTGGTYSTLKVQPAELEDSGVYFCASSQDRENSPLHFGNGTRLTVT.

This chain links TRBV30 with TRBJ2-2; 7 positions agree with TRBD2. CDR1 GTSNPN and CDR2 SVGIG come from the germline V gene (reference sequence). V was pared by 4 bases and J by 0 bases, with 2 bases of the junction left unmatched. This CDR3 region has 14 residues. As DNA, the CDR3 is TGTGCCTGGAATAGCGGGCCGAACACCGGGGAGCTGTTTTTT. Its protein product is CAWNSGPNTGELFF.

This chain connects TRBV19 to TRBJ2-7, with a weak D call TRBD2 (5 bases). In germline, CDR1 is LNHDA, CDR2 SQIVND (reference sequence). CDR3 size: 16 residues. V shed 0 bases and J shed 3 bases, with 15 bases lying between them. The CDR3 reads CASSIDPAGDYYEQYF. CDR3 in DNA: TGTGCCAGTAGTATAGATCCAGCCGGAGACTACTACGAGCAGTACTTC.

This rearrangement joins TRBV2 to TRBJ2-7; 9 bases are a match to TRBD1. The CDR3 sequence is 13 residues long. The germline CDR1 and CDR2 sequences are SNHLY and FYNNEI. V shed 7 bases, J shed 4 bases, and the junction held 5 bases outside the gene matches. In DNA form, the CDR3 reads TGTGCCAGCACGCGGACAGGGGATTACGAGCAGTACGTC. Translating gives CASTRTGDYEQYV.

This clone has a handful of counts. The genes are TRBV2 and TRBJ2-7, with 12 positions matching TRBD2. Trimming removed 6 bases from V and 7 bases from J; junction bases left unmatched: 7. Germline V gene sequence: CDR1 SNHLY, CDR2 FYNNEI. The CDR3 length is 14 residues. CDR3 DNA sequence: TGTGCCAGCAGCGGAAATGGACTAGCGGGGGAGCAGTACTTC. Residues: CASSGNGLAGEQYF.

This clone was observed a handful of times. The chain employs TRBV6-5 and TRBJ1-6; 7 bases are a match to TRBD1. V shed 7 bases, J shed 7 bases, and the junction held 7 bases outside the gene matches. This CDR3 has 14 amino acids. CDR1 is MNHEY, CDR2 SVGAGI, per germline. The CDR3 DNA reads as TGTGCCAGCACCCGGGGGACAGTCAATTCACCCCTCCACTTT. It codes for CASTRGTVNSPLHF.

The chain has TRBV5-1 and TRBJ2-5; no firm D call. The germline gives CDR1 SGHRS, CDR2 YFSETQ. V lost 5 bases to trimming and J lost 1 base, with 12 bases between them. The CDR3 is made up of 14 amino acids. The CDR3 DNA is TGCGCCAGCAGTCAACAACCCGTCCAAGAGACCCAGTACTTC. Translated: CASSQQPVQETQYF. The variable domain in full, with the rest retrieved from reference TRBV5-1 and TRBJ2-5, is KAGVTQTPRYLIKTRGQQVTLSCSPISGHRSVSWYQQTPGQGLQFLFEYFSETQRNKGNFPGRFSGRQFSNSRSEMNVSTLELGDSALYLCASSQQPVQETQYFGPGTRLLVL.

This sequence joins TRBV28 and TRBJ2-1, with 9 bases that match TRBD1. Trimming cost V 4 bases and J 7 bases; bases outside gene matches: 8. CDR3 length equals 15 residues. Looked up from germline, CDR1 is MDHEN and CDR2 is SYDVKM. In nucleotides, the CDR3 is TGTGCCAGCAGTTCGATACAGGGGGCGAAGAATGAGCAGTTCTTC. Translation: CASSSIQGAKNEQFF.

This chain uses TRBV9 with TRBJ2-2; possible D gene TRBD1, 6 bases. CDR1 SGDLS and CDR2 YYNGEE come from the germline V gene. The CDR3 sequence is 16 residues long. V lost 7 bases to trimming and J lost 0 bases, with 16 bases between them. This CDR3 is CASAPGVQANTGELFF. CDR3 DNA sequence: TGTGCCAGCGCCCCAGGGGTACAGGCGAACACCGGGGAGCTGTTTTTT. Full variable domain (outside the CDR3, taken from reference TRBV9 and TRBJ2-2): DSGVTQTPKHLITATGQRVTLRCSPRSGDLSVYWYQQSLDQGLQFLIQYYNGEERAKGNILERFSAQQFPDLHSELNLSSLELGDSALYFCASAPGVQANTGELFFGEGSRLTVL.

This sequence joins TRBV6-4 and TRBJ1-1, with TRBD1 matching over 8 bases. V gave up 5 bases and J gave up 6 bases; unmatched junction bases: 8. This CDR3 is built from 14 residues. CDR1 and CDR2 (germline): MRHNA, SNTAGT. CDR3: CASSQGAGSAEAFF. CDR3 nucleotides: TGTGCCAGCAGTCAGGGGGCGGGTAGTGCTGAAGCTTTCTTT.

V is TRBV27 and J is TRBJ1-6; no clear D. There are 14 residues in the CDR3. In germline, CDR1 is MNHEY, CDR2 SMNVEV (reference sequence). Trimming removed 2 bases at V and 10 bases at J, with 12 bases between. This CDR3 is CASSLVTSQSPLHF. The DNA of the CDR3 is TGTGCCAGCAGTTTAGTTACGTCCCAGTCACCCCTCCACTTT.

V and J are TRBV4-3 and TRBJ2-5; 7 bases align to TRBD1. This CDR3 spans 15 amino acids. V lost 0 bases and J lost 3; bases outside the gene matches: 4. Germline CDR1 is LGHNA and CDR2 is YSLEER. The chain's CDR3 is CASSQDQGGEETQYF. The CDR3, as DNA: TGCGCCAGCAGCCAAGATCAAGGGGGCGAAGAGACCCAGTACTTC.

This chain uses TRBV5-1 with TRBJ1-2; perhaps TRBD1 as D (5 bases). This CDR3 has 15 residues. Deletions cut 3 bases from V and 4 bases from J, with 16 bases between. Germline V gene sequence: CDR1 SGHRS, CDR2 YFSETQ. CDR3 protein: CASSSFGGASYGYTF. The CDR3 region has the DNA TGCGCCAGCAGCTCGTTCGGAGGGGCGTCCTATGGCTACACCTTC.

This sequence joins TRBV10-3 and TRBJ1-5, with D tentatively TRBD1 (6 bases). The V end lost 10 bases, the J end lost 6 bases, and 25 bases lay between the germline ends. CDR3 size: 16 residues. Germline V CDR1 and CDR2: ENHRY, SYGVKD. CDR3 DNA: TGTGCCACATCTCCCGGTAGTGCGGGGGGCTTTCAGCCCCAGCATTTT. Translation: CATSPGSAGGFQPQHF.

The chain combines TRBV5-1 with TRBJ2-3; D remains unclear. The length of the CDR3 is 13 residues. The V gene's germline CDR1 is SGHRS and CDR2 YFSETQ. V lost 4 bases and J 2 bases, leaving 8 bases between the germline ends. CDR3 amino acids: CASSLENTDTQYF. The DNA of the CDR3 is TGCGCCAGCAGCCTCGAGAACACAGATACGCAGTATTTT.

The V gene is TRBV19, the J gene TRBJ2-3; TRBD2 might be the D (5 bases). From germline, CDR1 is LNHDA and CDR2 SQIVND (reference sequence). The CDR3 runs 13 residues. V shed 3 bases and J shed 6 bases, with 10 bases lying between them. CDR3 region: CASSIGPGDTQYF. The CDR3 DNA follows: TGTGCCAGTAGTATCGGCCCGGGGGATACGCAGTATTTT.

The genes are TRBV7-9 and TRBJ1-2, with 9 bases identical to TRBD1. With 5 bases clipped from V and 4 bases from J, the junction kept 11 bases outside the gene matches. The CDR3 contains 16 residues. CDR1 and CDR2 (germline): SEHNR, FQNEAQ (reference sequence). The CDR3 region has the DNA TGTGCCAGCAGCCGTTCGTCTGCGGGACAGGGCTATGGCTACACCTTC. Translated, it gives CASSRSSAGQGYGYTF.

The chain uses TRBV7-3 and TRBJ1-1; a possible D gene is TRBD1 (5 bases). The V end lost 5 bases, the J end lost 4 bases, and 11 bases lay between the germline ends. The CDR3 is made up of 13 amino acids. Germline V lookup: CDR1 SGHTA, CDR2 FQGTGA. CDR3 DNA: TGTGCCAGCAGCCCCCAGGGTGGCACTGAAGCTTTCTTT. This translates into CASSPQGGTEAFF.

The chain couples TRBV19 to TRBJ2-5, with 7 bases that match TRBD2. The CDR3 has 15 amino acids. Germline trimming cut 5 bases from V and 2 bases from J; bases unmatched to any gene: 8. The germline V gene encodes CDR1 LNHDA and CDR2 SQIVND (reference sequence). CDR3 sequence: CASSLGLGQQETQYF. CDR3 in DNA: TGTGCCAGTAGTCTAGGACTAGGCCAACAAGAGACCCAGTACTTC.

The chain recombines TRBV2 with TRBJ1-2, with a tentative D call TRBD1 (6 bases). This CDR3 has 14 residues. Per germline, CDR1 SNHLY and CDR2 FYNNEI. Between the trimmed V and J ends, which lost 1 base and 8 bases, there was a span of 14 bases. The chain's CDR3 is CASSEGWGHGGYTF. The CDR3 coding sequence is TGTGCCAGCAGTGAAGGATGGGGGCACGGGGGCTACACCTTC.

The chain employs TRBV28 and TRBJ1-2; D call uncertain. Deletions cut 0 bases from V and 1 base from J, with 6 bases between. This CDR3 has 14 amino acids. The V gene's germline CDR1 is MDHEN and CDR2 SYDVKM. The CDR3 bases are TGTGCCAGCAGTTTATGGCAGTTTAACTATGGCTACACCTTC. This translates into CASSLWQFNYGYTF.

This chain links TRBV5-4 with TRBJ2-3; D is perhaps TRBD2 (6 bases). This CDR3 comprises 16 residues. Germline loops: CDR1 SGHNT, CDR2 YYREEE (reference sequence). The ends were cut back, 1 base at V and 2 bases at J, with 14 bases in the middle. CDR3 amino acids: CASSLRAGPDTDTQYF. The CDR3, as DNA: TGTGCCAGCAGCTTGAGGGCGGGGCCTGACACAGATACGCAGTATTTT. Combining the CDR3 with reference TRBV5-4 and TRBJ2-3 gives the whole variable domain ETGVTQSPTHLIKTRGQQVTLRCSSQSGHNTVSWYQQALGQGPQFIFQYYREEENGRGNFPPRFSGLQFPNYSSELNVNALELDDSALYLCASSLRAGPDTDTQYFGPGTRLTVL.

This clone was seen a single time. The gene calls are TRBV27 and TRBJ2-3, with D tentatively TRBD1 (6 bases). V was trimmed by 3 bases and J by 3 bases, leaving 13 bases between them. Looked up from germline, CDR1 is MNHEY and CDR2 is SMNVEV (reference sequence). CDR3 length equals 15 residues. The CDR3 sequence: CASSLGARPTDTQYF. The CDR3 nucleotides read TGTGCCAGCAGTTTGGGGGCAAGACCAACAGATACGCAGTATTTT.

The chain is built from TRBV7-9 and TRBJ2-1; 7 bases match TRBD1. Losses at the gene ends were 4 bases for V and 2 bases for J; bases not matched to a gene: 14. The germline CDR1 and CDR2 sequences are SEHNR and FQNEAQ (reference sequence). The CDR3 sequence is 18 residues long. The CDR3 DNA reads TGTGCCAGCAGCTCTATCACAGGGGCCCAGGGAACCTACAATGAGCAGTTCTTC. It translates to CASSSITGAQGTYNEQFF.

The rearrangement joins TRBV11-2 to TRBJ2-1; possibly TRBD2 for D (6 bases). V was clipped by 5 bases and J by 7 bases, with 15 bases between them. The CDR3 has 14 amino acids. Germline V lookup: CDR1 SGHAT, CDR2 FQNNGV. CDR3 coding DNA: TGTGCCAGCAGCCCTACGGGGGTTTGGAATGAGCAGTTCTTC. It encodes CASSPTGVWNEQFF. The complete variable domain, with remaining parts taken from reference TRBV11-2 and TRBJ2-1, reads EAGVAQSPRYKIIEKRQSVAFWCNPISGHATLYWYQQILGQGPKLLIQFQNNGVVDDSQLPKDRFSAERLKGVDSTLKIQPAKLEDSAVYLCASSPTGVWNEQFFGPGTRLTVL.

This chain links TRBV6-5 with TRBJ1-6, with TRBD1 identical over 7 bases. From germline, CDR1 is MNHEY and CDR2 SVGAGI. The V segment lost 6 bases and the J segment 4 bases; nucleotides outside the gene matches: 3. The CDR3 spans 14 residues. The CDR3 loop is CASRKGQYNSPLHF. The CDR3 bases are TGTGCCAGCAGAAAGGGACAGTATAATTCACCCCTCCACTTT.

The rearrangement joins TRBV7-8 to TRBJ1-2, with a weak D call TRBD1 (6 bases). Trimming stripped 5 bases from V and 4 bases from J, with 17 bases between. The CDR3 is made up of 15 amino acids. In germline, CDR1 is SGHVS, CDR2 FQNEAQ. CDR3 in amino acids: CASSDYRVESYGYTF. CDR3 DNA: TGTGCCAGCAGCGATTACAGGGTAGAGAGCTATGGCTACACCTTC.

This chain joins TRBV15 and TRBJ2-5, with D perhaps matching TRBD2 (5 bases). This CDR3 comprises 15 residues. Trimming left V 3 bases short and J 1 base short, with 12 bases between. Per the germline V gene, CDR1 is LNHNV and CDR2 is YYDKDF (reference sequence). CDR3 region: CATSSPPGFQETQYF. The CDR3 DNA reads as TGTGCCACCAGCAGTCCTCCGGGATTCCAAGAGACCCAGTACTTC.